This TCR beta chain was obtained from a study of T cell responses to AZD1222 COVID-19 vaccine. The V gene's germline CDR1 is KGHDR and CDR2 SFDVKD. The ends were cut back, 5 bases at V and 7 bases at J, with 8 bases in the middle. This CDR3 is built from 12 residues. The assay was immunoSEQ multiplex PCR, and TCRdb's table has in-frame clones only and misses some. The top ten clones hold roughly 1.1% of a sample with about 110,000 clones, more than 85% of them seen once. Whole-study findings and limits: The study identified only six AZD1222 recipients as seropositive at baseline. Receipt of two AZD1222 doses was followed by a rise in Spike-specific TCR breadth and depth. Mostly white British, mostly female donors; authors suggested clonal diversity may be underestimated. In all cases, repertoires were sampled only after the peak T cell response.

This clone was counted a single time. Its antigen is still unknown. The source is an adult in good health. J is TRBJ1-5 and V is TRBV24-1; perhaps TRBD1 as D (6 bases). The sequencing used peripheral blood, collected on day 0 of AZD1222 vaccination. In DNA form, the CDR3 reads TGTGCCACCAGTGTAGGGGGACAGCCCCAGCATTTT. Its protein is CATSVGGQPQHF.